The 28 T cell receptor beta chains below come from one sample, sequenced in a study of T cells in women clearing cervical HPV infection. Sequenced by immunoSEQ multiplex PCR; TCRdb stores in-frame clones only, minus some. This sample's table has 15,000 to 20,000 clones. The sample consisted of blood buffy coat. These receptors all stem from a woman aged 18-69 years with a cervical HPV16 infection that either progressed to CIN3+ or cleared (not recorded which).

A note on this clone: The CDR3 end is not reached by the read, which stops 3 residues before it; the germline J gene fills it in. The chain joins TRBV6-2 or TRBV6-3 to TRBJ2-5, with TRBD1 identical over 7 bases. In germline, CDR1 is MNHEY, CDR2 SVGEGT. V was clipped by 0 bases and J by 4 bases; unmatched bases: 5. The CDR3 covers 15 residues. The CDR3 loop is CASSYSKTGSETQYF. CDR3 DNA (partial): TGTGCCAGCAGTTACTCGAAGACAGGGTCAGAGACC.

Comments on this clone: The read stops 3 residues short of the end of the CDR3; the missing end is completed from the germline J gene. The chain carries TRBV6-1 and TRBJ2-2, with a weak D call TRBD1 (5 bases). Germline CDR1 is MNHNS and CDR2 is SASEGT. This CDR3 contains 18 residues. The sequenced part of the CDR3 DNA is TGTGCCAGCAGTGAATATGGCAGTTTTTCGCCTGGGGCCAACGTG. It encodes CASSEYGSFSPGANV. The CDR3 in full is CASSEYGSFSPGANVLFF.

A remark on this clone: Read coverage stops 3 residues before the CDR3 terminus; the germline J gene supplies the remainder. J is TRBJ1-2 and V is TRBV19, with 10 bases lining up with TRBD1. The CDR3 extends over 14 amino acids. CDR1 and CDR2 from the germline V gene are LNHDA and SQIVND (reference sequence). This CDR3 reads CASKRTGGSYDYTF. The DNA read from the CDR3 is TGTGCCAGTAAGAGGACAGGGGGATCCTACGAC.

Of note for this clone: The DNA ends 3 residues before the CDR3 does, and the rest of the CDR3 is filled in from the germline J gene. This chain connects TRBV19 to TRBJ2-1; 7 bases are a match to TRBD1. Germline CDR1 and CDR2: LNHDA and SQIVND (reference sequence). There are 17 residues in the CDR3. The junction had 16 bases not matched to a gene; V was cut back by 3 bases and J by 8 bases. The part of the CDR3 DNA that was read is TGTGCCAGTAGTATTCTCTCAGGGACAGCGTTGGGCGATGAG. Protein: CASSILSGTALGDE. The whole CDR3 region reads CASSILSGTALGDEQFF.

Partial CDR3 DNA: TGTGCCAGTAGTATAACGGACAGGTTTGAAAAA. Encoded protein: CASSITDRFEK. The entire CDR3 is CASSITDRFEKLFF. This sequence joins TRBV19 and TRBJ1-4; TRBD1 aligns across 7 bases. Coverage ceases 3 residues before the CDR3 finishes, and the germline J gene fills in the end. With 2 bases clipped from V and 7 bases from J, the junction kept 4 bases outside the gene matches. Germline CDR1 reads LNHDA; CDR2 reads SQIVND (reference sequence). This CDR3 contains 14 residues.

A note on this clone: The CDR3 is cut off 3 residues early in the read; its end comes from the germline J gene. The chain recombines TRBV20-1 with TRBJ2-3; TRBD2 matches at 12 bases. Germline values: CDR1 DFQATT, CDR2 SNEGSKA (reference sequence). The CDR3 sequence is 13 residues long. CDR3 DNA, as far as it was read: TGCAGTGCTGGACTAGCGGGGAAAGAGACG. Protein sequence: CSAGLAGKET. In full, the CDR3 is CSAGLAGKETQYF.

Details on this clone: From the germline J gene comes the end of the CDR3, since the read stops 3 residues before it. V is TRBV20-1 and J is TRBJ1-1; D is possibly TRBD1 (6 bases). Germline CDR1 is DFQATT and CDR2 is SNEGSKA (reference sequence). CDR3 size: 15 residues. The V and J ends lost 8 bases and 0 bases respectively, with 19 bases between them. The CDR3 spells CSPMVGGPVNTEAFF. Incomplete CDR3 DNA: TGCAGTCCCATGGTGGGGGGGCCGGTGAACACTGAA.

Concerning this clone: The sequenced fragment ends 3 residues before the CDR3 boundary, so the rest is inferred from the germline J gene. The J gene is TRBJ1-2, the V gene TRBV20-1; 7 bases line up with TRBD1. Germline CDR1 reads DFQATT; CDR2 reads SNEGSKA (reference sequence). V trimming: 5 bases; J trimming: 5 bases; junction bases outside the gene matches: 8. The CDR3 is made up of 13 amino acids. The CDR3 protein is CSALITGDYGYTF. The DNA read from the CDR3 is TGCAGTGCTCTAATTACAGGGGATTATGGC.

For this clone: With the read ending 3 residues before the CDR3 end, the germline J gene is used to fill in that end. V gene TRBV19 combines with J gene TRBJ1-2; D may be TRBD1 (5 bases). CDR3 length: 19 residues. CDR1 LNHDA and CDR2 SQIVND come from the germline V gene (reference sequence). The sequenced CDR3 bases are TGTGCCAGTAGCCCTGCAGCTAGCGGGGCTCTCGGGGCGAAAATCGTC. It codes for CASSPAASGALGAKIV. The CDR3 reads in full as CASSPAASGALGAKIVYTF.

As for this clone: The read gets to within 3 residues of the CDR3 end, and the germline J gene fills in the rest. This chain uses TRBV6-4 with TRBJ2-1; 7 bases line up with TRBD1. After removal of 4 bases from V and 5 bases from J, the junction contained 8 bases not matched to a gene. Germline V gives CDR1 MRHNA, CDR2 SNTAGT. CDR3 length: 15 residues. The CDR3 loop is CASSVGGRGHNEQFF. Incomplete CDR3 DNA: TGTGCCAGCAGTGTAGGGGGCAGGGGCCACAATGAG.

In regard to this clone: The read gets to within 3 residues of the CDR3 end, and the germline J gene fills in the rest. J is TRBJ2-3 and V is TRBV30, with 7 bases lining up with TRBD2. After removal of 3 bases from V and 5 bases from J, the junction contained 5 bases not matched to a gene. Germline CDR1 and CDR2: GTSNPN and SVGIG (reference sequence). There are 13 residues in the CDR3. The DNA read from the CDR3 is TGTGCCTGGAGCTTGGGGGGGATAGATACG. It specifies CAWSLGGIDT. The full CDR3 protein is CAWSLGGIDTQYF.

In regard to this clone: Coverage ceases 3 residues before the CDR3 finishes, and the germline J gene fills in the end. The chain combines TRBV5-1 with TRBJ1-1; D unresolved. CDR3 length equals 13 residues. The V end was cut by 0 bases, the J end by 5 bases, with 8 bases between. CDR1 is SGHRS and CDR2 is YFSETQ in the germline V gene. The CDR3: CASSLAERTEAFF. CDR3 DNA, as far as it was read: TGCGCCAGCAGCTTGGCCGAGAGGACTGAA.

Note on this clone: At one boundary the junction diverges from the germline segment, which might be a read error. The CDR3 end falls 3 residues outside the read, so it is completed with the germline J gene. Other DNA sequences in this sample translate to the same CDR3. The J gene is TRBJ1-3, the V gene TRBV18; perhaps TRBD1 as D (6 bases). The CDR3 sequence is 12 residues long. Per germline, CDR1 KGHSH and CDR2 LQKENI. The CDR3 is CASWTAGNTIYF. The covered CDR3 bases are TGTGCCAGCTGGACAGCTGGAAACACT.

On this clone: Germline and junction disagree at one end, which may indicate a read error. The observed sequence ends 3 residues before the CDR3 terminus, with the missing tail filled in from the germline J gene. Other nucleotide sequences from this sample produce the same CDR3. The chain uses TRBV4-2 and TRBJ1-2, with 9 positions matching TRBD1. This CDR3 is built from 14 residues. CDR1 is LGHNA, CDR2 YNFKEQ, per germline. The CDR3 DNA, read in part, is TGCGCCAGCAGCCCTACAGGGGGCAGCTATGGC. Its translation is CASSPTGGSYG. The whole CDR3 protein reads CASSPTGGSYGYTF.

Comment on this clone: The sequenced fragment ends 3 residues before the CDR3 boundary, so the rest is inferred from the germline J gene. This chain uses TRBV18 with TRBJ2-3, with TRBD1 as a possible D gene (6 bases). Germline CDR1 KGHSH, CDR2 LQKENI. There are 13 residues in the CDR3. CDR3 DNA, as far as it was read: TGTGCCAGCTCACCAGGGGGACAAGAGACG. Encoded protein: CASSPGGQET. The complete CDR3 protein is CASSPGGQETQYF.

Regarding this clone: The read gets to within 3 residues of the CDR3 end, and the germline J gene fills in the rest. The V call is TRBV23-1, the J call TRBJ2-7; 8 bases are a match to TRBD1. TRBV23-1 has ORF status, its function being uncertain. V trimming: 0 bases; J trimming: 3 bases; junction bases outside the gene matches: 13. The CDR3 spans 18 residues. CDR3 residues: CASSQSRRRTGRDYEQYF. The CDR3 DNA, read in part, is TGCGCCAGCAGTCAATCGAGGAGGCGGACAGGGCGAGACTACGAG.

Details on this clone: The read ends 3 residues before the CDR3 terminus; that terminus is restored from the germline J gene. This chain uses TRBV7-2 with TRBJ1-2, with D maybe TRBD1 (6 bases). Germline lookup yields CDR1 SGHTA and CDR2 FQGNSA. This CDR3 has 14 residues. CDR3 DNA, as far as it was read: TGTGCCAGCAGCTTACAGGGGACTAAACAGGGC. Encoded protein: CASSLQGTKQG. The whole CDR3 is CASSLQGTKQGYTF.

A note on this clone: Sequencing ends 3 residues short of the CDR3 end; the germline J gene provides the rest. The V gene is TRBV19, the J gene TRBJ2-2; D is possibly TRBD1 (5 bases). Germline CDR1 and CDR2: LNHDA and SQIVND (reference sequence). The length of the CDR3 is 16 residues. V lost 5 bases and J lost 5, with 18 bases in between. The CDR3 sequence is CASSSGSGPATGELFF. The covered CDR3 bases are TGTGCCAGTAGTTCAGGGTCCGGTCCCGCTACCGGGGAG.

As for this clone: The CDR3 goes on 3 residues after the read ends, and that part is filled in from the germline J gene. This chain uses TRBV5-1 with TRBJ1-1; TRBD1 matches at 7 bases. J gave up 6 bases and V 5 bases, and 31 bases lay outside the gene matches. The CDR3 has 21 amino acids. Germline V gene lookup returns CDR1 SGHRS and CDR2 YFSETQ. The covered CDR3 bases are TGCGCCAGCAGTTTACTAATCCGAACAGGGGTCACAGCAGGCAGTGAACCTGAA. Encoded protein: CASSLLIRTGVTAGSEPE. The full-length CDR3 reads as CASSLLIRTGVTAGSEPEAFF.

With respect to this clone: The CDR3 end lies 3 residues beyond the end of the read and is filled in from the germline J gene. The rearrangement links TRBV30 to TRBJ1-1, with D uncertain. Germline V gives CDR1 GTSNPN, CDR2 SVGIG (reference sequence). This CDR3 spans 11 amino acids. The CDR3 DNA, read in part, is TGTGCCTGGAGTGGGCGCGGGGAG. Its protein is CAWSGRGE. The complete CDR3 protein is CAWSGRGEAFF.

With regard to this clone: The read finishes 3 residues shy of the CDR3 end, and the germline J gene is used to complete it. The rearrangement joins TRBV18 to TRBJ1-2, with TRBD1 as a possible D gene (5 bases). Germline CDR1 is KGHSH and CDR2 is LQKENI. Trimming shortened V by 5 bases and J by 4 bases, and 11 bases separated the two germline ends. The CDR3 has 13 amino acids. CDR3 DNA (partial): TGTGCCAGCTCAAACGAGCAGGGCTATGGC. Encoded protein: CASSNEQGYG. The whole CDR3 sequence is CASSNEQGYGYTF.

A note on this clone: The CDR3 end is not reached by the read, which stops 3 residues before it; the germline J gene fills it in. The rearrangement links TRBV7-2 to TRBJ2-2; possible D gene TRBD2, 6 bases. Germline V gives CDR1 SGHTA, CDR2 FQGNSA. This CDR3 has 15 amino acids. Trimming took 5 bases from V and 4 from J, leaving 14 bases between them. CDR3 bases read: TGTGCCAGCAGCCGCGAAGCGGGCCTCACCGGGGAG. This sequence encodes CASSREAGLTGE. The whole CDR3 sequence is CASSREAGLTGELFF.

CDR3 protein: CASSRGQGYEQYF. CDR3 bases read: TGTGCCAGCAGTAGGGGACAGGGGTACGAG. The chain couples TRBV12-3 or TRBV12-4 to TRBJ2-7; TRBD1 aligns across 10 bases. The observed sequence ends 3 residues before the CDR3 terminus, with the missing tail filled in from the germline J gene. Losses at the gene ends were 5 bases for V and 4 bases for J; bases not matched to a gene: 2. This CDR3 spans 13 amino acids.

Details on this clone: The missing CDR3 end, 3 residues past where the read stops, is filled in from the germline J gene. The J gene is TRBJ2-3, the V gene TRBV7-6; 7 nucleotides agree with TRBD1. Germline V gene sequence: CDR1 SGHVS, CDR2 FNYEAQ. This CDR3 region has 15 residues. The sequenced part of the CDR3 DNA is TGTGCCAGCAGCTACACCAAGACAGGGTGGGAGACG. Its protein product is CASSYTKTGWET. The full CDR3 protein reads CASSYTKTGWETQYF.

The CDR3 here is CAWSNSGGPKAVLTF. Incomplete CDR3 DNA: TGTGCCTGGAGTAACAGCGGGGGCCCCAAGGCCGTC. The chain has TRBV30 and TRBJ2-6; 8 nucleotides align to TRBD2. Read sequence stops 3 residues before the CDR3 end, and the germline J gene provides the missing end. Germline V gene sequence: CDR1 GTSNPN, CDR2 SVGIG (reference sequence). The ends lost 2 bases at V and 12 bases at J; junction bases unmatched: 12. This CDR3 is built from 15 residues.

Regarding this clone: The read comes to an end 3 residues before the CDR3 does, leaving the germline J gene to fill in the end. The chain uses TRBV20-1 and TRBJ1-4; 8 nucleotides match TRBD1. The CDR3 loop spans 14 amino acids. From germline, CDR1 is DFQATT and CDR2 SNEGSKA (reference sequence). Unmatched junction bases numbered 8, after V lost 7 bases and J lost 4 bases. The part of the CDR3 DNA that was read is TGCAGTGGTCTCAGGGGGCCTGATAATGAAAAA. Protein: CSGLRGPDNEK. The CDR3, in full, reads CSGLRGPDNEKLFF.

For this clone: With the read ending 3 residues before the CDR3 end, the germline J gene is used to fill in that end. The chain couples TRBV5-1 to TRBJ2-7; 11 nucleotides agree with TRBD2. Germline lookup yields CDR1 SGHRS and CDR2 YFSETQ. V was pared by 2 bases and J by 2 bases, with 6 bases of the junction left unmatched. The CDR3 has 16 residues. The CDR3 sequence: CASSLTSGGPTYEQYF. CDR3 DNA, as far as it was read: TGCGCCAGCAGCTTAACTAGCGGGGGCCCGACCTACGAG.

On this clone: The CDR3 goes on 3 residues after the read ends, and that part is filled in from the germline J gene. The J gene is TRBJ2-7, the V gene TRBV10-3; 8 bases align to TRBD1. This CDR3 is built from 15 residues. V was pared by 3 bases and J by 2 bases, with 6 bases of the junction left unmatched. Germline assignment: CDR1 ENHRY and CDR2 SYGVKD. The CDR3 loop reads CAISDNRGSPYEQYF. The covered CDR3 bases are TGTGCCATCAGTGATAACAGGGGGTCCCCCTACGAG.